These T cell receptor beta chains were read from a single sample in a study of shared clonotypes between healthy human individuals. Profiling relied on immunoSEQ multiplex PCR, and the TCRdb table lists in-frame clones only, not all of them. Among a few million clones listed, roughly 92% were seen once. Sequencing was done on a sample of naive CD4+ T cells sorted from blood. The receptors were sampled from a man between 18 and 35 years old in good health. Each CDR3 is given with its conserved first and last residue. Each record gives: V gene, clone size, J gene, D gene, CDR3 protein, CDR3 DNA. D genes are given only for firm matches. Rows may omit the clone size; those that give it use once, few, many or a size class.

v_gene: TRBV18
abundance: .
j_gene: TRBJ1-5
d_gene: .
CDR3aa: CASSSIQGNQPQHF
CDR3nt: TGTGCCAGCTCATCAATACAGGGAAATCAGCCCCAGCATTTT

v_gene: TRBV7-8
abundance: .
j_gene: TRBJ2-5
d_gene: TRBD2
CDR3aa: CASSSRTSGRVVGETQYF
CDR3nt: TGTGCCAGCAGCTCGAGGACTAGCGGGAGAGTAGTGGGAGAGACCCAGTACTTC

v_gene: TRBV5-5
abundance: .
j_gene: TRBJ1-5
d_gene: .
CDR3aa: CASSLAGGNQPQHF
CDR3nt: TGTGCCAGCAGCTTGGCGGGAGGGAATCAGCCCCAGCATTTT

v_gene: TRBV5-1
abundance: once
j_gene: TRBJ1-5
d_gene: TRBD1
CDR3aa: CASSLGGQESNQPQHF
CDR3nt: TGCGCCAGCAGCTTGGGGGGACAGGAGAGCAATCAGCCCCAGCATTTT

v_gene: TRBV19
abundance: .
j_gene: TRBJ2-6
d_gene: TRBD1
CDR3aa: CASSIGDRGSGANVLTF
CDR3nt: TGTGCCAGTAGTATAGGGGACAGGGGCTCTGGGGCCAACGTCCTGACTTTC

v_gene: TRBV7-2
abundance: .
j_gene: TRBJ2-7
d_gene: .
CDR3aa: CASSSTALEQYF
CDR3nt: TGTGCCAGCAGCTCGACGGCTCTCGAGCAGTACTTC

v_gene: TRBV11-2
abundance: .
j_gene: TRBJ2-7
d_gene: TRBD2
CDR3aa: CASSLSVRLAGETSYEQYF
CDR3nt: TGTGCCAGCAGCTTATCCGTTCGGCTAGCGGGGGAGACGTCCTACGAGCAGTACTTC

v_gene: TRBV6-5
abundance: .
j_gene: TRBJ2-7
d_gene: TRBD1
CDR3aa: CASRQGGPYEQYF
CDR3nt: TGTGCCAGTCGACAGGGGGGCCCCTACGAGCAGTACTTC

v_gene: TRBV2
abundance: few
j_gene: TRBJ1-1
d_gene: .
CDR3aa: CASSGEGGTEAFF
CDR3nt: TGTGCCAGCAGTGGGGAGGGAGGCACTGAAGCTTTCTTT

v_gene: TRBV27
abundance: .
j_gene: TRBJ1-1
d_gene: TRBD1
CDR3aa: CASSLPPRTGLNTEAFF
CDR3nt: TGTGCCAGCAGTCTTCCCCCAAGGACAGGGTTGAACACTGAAGCTTTCTTT

v_gene: TRBV9
abundance: .
j_gene: TRBJ2-5
d_gene: TRBD1
CDR3aa: CASSLGTGRETQYF
CDR3nt: TGTGCCAGCAGCCTCGGGACAGGGAGGGAGACCCAGTACTTC

v_gene: TRBV27
abundance: .
j_gene: TRBJ2-2
d_gene: .
CDR3aa: CASSSILITGTGELFF
CDR3nt: TGTGCCAGCAGTTCCATCCTGATTACAGGGACCGGGGAGCTGTTTTTT

v_gene: TRBV30
abundance: few
j_gene: TRBJ2-5
d_gene: .
CDR3aa: CAWSAPKQETQYF
CDR3nt: TGTGCCTGGAGTGCACCAAAGCAAGAGACCCAGTACTTC

v_gene: TRBV7-4
abundance: .
j_gene: TRBJ1-2
d_gene: .
CDR3aa: CASSEGPECPIPANYGYTF
CDR3nt: TGTGCCAGCAGCGAAGGCCCAGAGTGCCCCATCCCAGCTAACTATGGCTACACCTTC

v_gene: TRBV19
abundance: .
j_gene: TRBJ2-3
d_gene: TRBD1
CDR3aa: CASSTGQGRTDTQYF
CDR3nt: TGTGCCAGTAGTACGGGACAGGGGCGGACAGATACGCAGTATTTT

v_gene: TRBV30
abundance: .
j_gene: TRBJ2-3
d_gene: TRBD2
CDR3aa: CALKKGTSRTDTQYF
CDR3nt: TGTGCCTTGAAAAAAGGGACTAGCAGGACAGATACGCAGTATTTT

v_gene: TRBV6-5
abundance: once
j_gene: TRBJ2-7
d_gene: .
CDR3aa: CASSWTSGYEQYF
CDR3nt: TGTGCCAGCAGTTGGACATCCGGGTACGAGCAGTACTTC

v_gene: TRBV6-6
abundance: .
j_gene: TRBJ2-7
d_gene: TRBD2
CDR3aa: CASSYQSGMSYEQYF
CDR3nt: TGTGCCAGCAGTTACCAGAGCGGGATGTCCTACGAGCAGTACTTC

v_gene: TRBV19
abundance: once
j_gene: TRBJ1-2
d_gene: .
CDR3aa: CASTPTAFGDGYTF
CDR3nt: TGTGCCAGTACCCCGACGGCGTTTGGGGATGGCTACACCTTC

v_gene: TRBV5-1
abundance: .
j_gene: TRBJ2-1
d_gene: TRBD2
CDR3aa: CASSLVGREFYNEQFF
CDR3nt: TGCGCCAGCAGCTTGGTAGGGCGGGAGTTCTACAATGAGCAGTTCTTC

v_gene: TRBV5-1
abundance: once
j_gene: TRBJ2-7
d_gene: TRBD1
CDR3aa: CASSSMQGARYEQYF
CDR3nt: TGCGCCAGCAGCTCGATGCAGGGGGCGAGGTACGAGCAGTACTTC

v_gene: TRBV18
abundance: .
j_gene: TRBJ2-2
d_gene: .
CDR3aa: CASSLGTIYTNTGELFF
CDR3nt: TGTGCCAGCTCACTTGGGACGATTTATACGAACACCGGGGAGCTGTTTTTT

v_gene: TRBV7-9
abundance: .
j_gene: TRBJ2-7
d_gene: TRBD1
CDR3aa: CASSSLPGQEVSYEQYF
CDR3nt: TGTGCCAGCAGCTCTCTACCGGGACAGGAAGTTTCCTACGAGCAGTACTTC

v_gene: TRBV4-1
abundance: .
j_gene: TRBJ1-3
d_gene: .
CDR3aa: CASSQGTLGNTIYF
CDR3nt: TGCGCCAGCAGCCAAGGGACACTTGGAAACACCATATATTTT

v_gene: TRBV7-9
abundance: .
j_gene: TRBJ2-7
d_gene: .
CDR3aa: CASSSIDGAFGYEQYF
CDR3nt: TGTGCCAGCAGCTCCATCGACGGGGCCTTCGGCTACGAGCAGTACTTC